Below, one T cell receptor beta chain is given with its context. The source of the sample is a study of blood T cell repertoires in COVID-19. As for the study in general: The United States, Italy and Spain were the sources of the acute and convalescent COVID-19 samples.

Source study methods: Quantification of nucleated cells was approximated via reference gene primer amplification. The assay was immunoSEQ multiplex PCR, and TCRdb's table has in-frame clones only and misses some. The V and J calls and the clone size are those of that table, but D and trimming were determined from the DNA. Altogether 90,000 to 110,000 clones are present, about 75% being singletons, with the ten largest covering approximately 19%. The CDR3 runs 16 residues. CDR1 is KGHSH, CDR2 LQKENI, per germline. V lost 10 bases, J lost 0 bases, and 21 bases lay in between. Sequenced material: peripheral blood. The chain has TRBV18 and TRBJ1-1; the D gene is possibly TRBD1 (6 bases). This clonotype originated in an older woman with acute or convalescent COVID-19. This CDR3 is CATYQSWGRMNTEAFF. The CDR3 bases are TGTGCCACGTACCAAAGTTGGGGGCGAATGAACACTGAAGCTTTCTTT. Filled out from reference TRBV18 and TRBJ1-1, the complete variable domain reads NAGVMQNPRHLVRRRGQEARLRCSPMKGHSHVYWYRQLPEEGLKFMVYLQKENIIDESGMPKERFSAEFPKEGPSILRIQQVVRGDSAAYFCATYQSWGRMNTEAFFGQGTRLTVV.